This passage covers 4 T cell receptor delta chains from one sample sequenced in a study of fetal and pediatric gammadelta thymocytes (dated by TCRdb to between 2021 and 2023). Sequencing was carried out with an Illumina MiSeq. TCRdb reran clone calling on the public reads with CATT; rows sharing one DNA sequence were then combined. This sample has under 1,500 delta-chain clones in its table, and 35% to 40% of those were observed once. Under 8% of the sample lies in the top ten. The specimen sequenced was non-Vgamma9Vdelta2 gamma-delta T cells from the thymus. The cell subset or site label for this specimen denotes: CD3+gammadeltaTCR+ thymocytes not co-expressing Vgamma9 and Vdelta2. Source of these receptors: a child who underwent cardiac surgery and was recorded as healthy.

This clone appeared a few times. This likely came from a read error, as a far larger clone is one base away. The chain employs TRAV29/DV5 and TRDJ1; 9 bases are a match to TRDD3. V trimming: 0 bases; J trimming: 0 bases; junction bases outside the gene matches: 15. CDR3 size: 19 residues. The germline V gene has CDR1 NSMFDY and CDR2 ISSIKDK. In nucleotides, the CDR3 is TGTGCAGCAAGCGATATCCGTACTGGGGGGATACCCTACACCGATAAACTCATCTTT. It translates to CAASDIRTGGIPYTDKLIF. Full variable domain (outside the CDR3, taken from reference TRAV29/DV5 and TRDJ1): DQQVKQNSPSLSVQEGRISILNCDYTNSMFDYFLWYKKYPAEGPTFLISISSIKDKNEDGRFTVFLNKSAKHLSLHIVPSQPGDSAVYFCAASDIRTGGIPYTDKLIFGKGTRVTVEP.

The rearrangement joins TRDV1 to TRDJ1; 9 nucleotides align to TRDD3. CDR3 size: 18 residues. V trimming: 1 base; J trimming: 1 base; junction bases outside the gene matches: 10. Germline V lookup: CDR1 TSWWSYY, CDR2 QGS. CDR3 bases: TGTGCTCTTGGGGAACCTCCCTACGACTGGGGGACCACCGATAAACTCATCTTT. As protein: CALGEPPYDWGTTDKLIF.

As regards this clone: Since a much larger clone is just one base distant, this may be a read error. The chain links TRDV1 to TRDJ1; 9 nucleotides match TRDD3. This CDR3 contains 24 residues. Germline loops: CDR1 TSWWSYY, CDR2 QGS. The junction had 28 bases not matched to a gene; V was cut back by 2 bases and J by 0 bases. The CDR3 protein is CALGESSLPHIRGDTGEDTDKLIF. For the CDR3, the DNA is TGTGCTCTTGGGGAATCTTCCCTTCCTCACATACGGGGGGATACAGGAGAAGACACCGATAAACTCATCTTT.

Concerning this clone itself: This may arise from a read error, as a much more abundant clone is one base away. This rearrangement joins TRAV38-2/DV8 to TRDJ1, with 12 bases matching TRDD3. The germline CDR1 and CDR2 sequences are TSESDYY and QEAYKQQN. This CDR3 has 28 residues. In DNA form, the CDR3 reads TGTGCTTATATGAGCTGTAATTCCTTCGTTCCCCTCCCTACTGGGGGATACCCTCATTCGCTGTACACCGATAAACTCATCTTT. Translating it yields CAYMSCNSFVPLPTGGYPHSLYTDKLIF.